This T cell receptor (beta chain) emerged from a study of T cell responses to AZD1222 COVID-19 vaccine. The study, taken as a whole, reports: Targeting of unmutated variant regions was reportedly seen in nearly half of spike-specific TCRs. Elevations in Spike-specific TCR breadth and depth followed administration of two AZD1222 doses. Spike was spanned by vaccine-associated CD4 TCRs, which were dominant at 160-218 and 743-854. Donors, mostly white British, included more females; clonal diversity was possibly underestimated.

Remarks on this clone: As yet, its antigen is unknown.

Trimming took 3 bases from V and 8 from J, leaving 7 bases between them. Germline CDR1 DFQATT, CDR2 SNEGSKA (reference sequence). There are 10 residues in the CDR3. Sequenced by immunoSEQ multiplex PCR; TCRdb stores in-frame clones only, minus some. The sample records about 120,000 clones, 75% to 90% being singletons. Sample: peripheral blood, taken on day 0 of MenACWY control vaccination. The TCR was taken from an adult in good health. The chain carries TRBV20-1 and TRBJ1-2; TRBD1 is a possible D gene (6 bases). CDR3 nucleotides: TGCAGTGCTAGGGACAGCGGCTACACCTTC. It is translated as CSARDSGYTF.